The next 26 T cell receptor beta chains were all read from a single sample in a study of blood T cell repertoires in COVID-19. This table comes from immunoSEQ multiplex PCR, and its TCRdb copy is limited to in-frame clones, with some not included. This table has around 100,000 clones, around 88% appearing once. The sample taken for sequencing was peripheral blood. The source is a human donor in a cohort sampled during active COVID-19.

The V call is TRBV27, the J call TRBJ1-2; 8 bases fit TRBD1. CDR1 MNHEY and CDR2 SMNVEV come from the germline V gene (reference sequence). The CDR3 has 14 amino acids. V dropped 5 bases and J dropped 4; count of bases not matched to a gene: 6. CDR3 protein: CASSLTGGSYGYTF. In nucleotides, the CDR3 is TGTGCCAGCAGTCTAACAGGGGGGAGCTATGGCTACACCTTC.

The V and J genes are TRBV11-1 and TRBJ2-7; 7 nucleotides match TRBD1. Per germline, CDR1 SGHAT and CDR2 FQDESV (reference sequence). V was clipped by 5 bases and J by 6 bases; unmatched bases: 13. CDR3 length equals 15 residues. The CDR3 here is CASSPPNRGSVEQYF. As DNA, the CDR3 is TGTGCCAGCAGCCCCCCGAACAGGGGAAGCGTCGAGCAGTACTTC. The whole variable domain, remainder taken from reference TRBV11-1 and TRBJ2-7, is EAEVAQSPRYKITEKSQAVAFWCDPISGHATLYWYRQILGQGPELLVQFQDESVVDDSQLPKDRFSAERLKGVDSTLKIQPAELGDSAMYLCASSPPNRGSVEQYFGPGTRLTVT.

Only one count was recorded for this clone. This sequence joins TRBV7-9 and TRBJ1-6, with TRBD1 matching over 7 bases. The CDR3 extends over 15 amino acids. Unmatched junction bases numbered 6, after V lost 5 bases and J lost 5 bases. Germline CDR1 SEHNR, CDR2 FQNEAQ (reference sequence). The CDR3 is CASSVGTENNSPLHF. For the CDR3, the DNA is TGTGCCAGCAGCGTCGGGACAGAGAATAATTCACCCCTCCACTTT. Using reference TRBV7-9 and TRBJ1-6 for the parts outside the CDR3, the full variable domain is DTGVSQNPRHKITKRGQNVTFRCDPISEHNRLYWYRQTLGQGPEFLTYFQNEAQLEKSRLLSDRFSAERPKGSFSTLEIQRTEQGDSAMYLCASSVGTENNSPLHFGNGTRLTVT.

The chain is built from TRBV6-5 and TRBJ1-5, with D possibly TRBD1 on 6 matching bases. The CDR3 contains 13 residues. Germline loops: CDR1 MNHEY, CDR2 SVGAGI. The ends were cut back, 10 bases at V and 5 bases at J, with 15 bases in the middle. CDR3 sequence: CAMGRGIDQPQHF. CDR3 bases: TGTGCCATGGGGAGGGGGATTGATCAGCCCCAGCATTTT.

The V call is TRBV19, the J call TRBJ2-7, with D maybe TRBD2 (6 bases). V lost 1 base to trimming and J lost 2 bases, with 12 bases between them. The CDR3 is made up of 15 amino acids. Germline V lookup: CDR1 LNHDA, CDR2 SQIVND (reference sequence). The CDR3 loop reads CASSIGRDPPYEQYF. The CDR3 DNA reads TGTGCCAGTAGTATAGGGCGGGACCCACCCTACGAGCAGTACTTC.

This sequence joins TRBV19 and TRBJ1-3, with D unresolved. The V end was cut by 7 bases, the J end by 0 bases, with 22 bases between. The CDR3 has 18 amino acids. Germline V gene lookup returns CDR1 LNHDA and CDR2 SQIVND (reference sequence). CDR3: CASTTAGRGGNSGNTIYF. Here the CDR3 DNA reads TGTGCCAGTACCACCGCCGGACGGGGAGGTAACTCTGGAAACACCATATATTTT.

V is TRBV6-6 and J is TRBJ1-2; 9 bases fit TRBD1. The CDR3 has 15 amino acids. With 0 bases clipped from V and 3 bases from J, the junction kept 2 bases outside the gene matches. The germline CDR1 and CDR2 sequences are MNHNY and SVGAGI (reference sequence). The CDR3 DNA reads as TGTGCCAGCAGTTACTCGAGGACAGGGGACTATGGCTACACCTTC. It translates to CASSYSRTGDYGYTF.

The chain carries TRBV3-1 (or the pseudogene TRBV3-2) and TRBJ1-5; the D gene is possibly TRBD1 (5 bases). The CDR3 runs 15 residues. Trimming removed 4 bases from V and 6 bases from J, with 16 bases in between. Germline V gives CDR1 LGHDT, CDR2 YNNKEL (reference sequence). The CDR3 coding sequence is TGTGCCAGCAGCCTTGGGACTGGGGTTAGTCAGCCCCAGCATTTT. As protein: CASSLGTGVSQPQHF.

V gene TRBV5-6 combines with J gene TRBJ2-5; a possible D gene is TRBD2 (5 bases). This CDR3 comprises 15 residues. V was pared by 3 bases and J by 5 bases, with 17 bases between. The germline V gene has CDR1 SGHDT and CDR2 YYEEEE. The CDR3 sequence: CASSSLGRGHETQYF. The CDR3 nucleotides are TGTGCCAGCAGCTCACTCGGGCGAGGGCACGAGACCCAGTACTTC.

This chain connects TRBV4-3 to TRBJ2-1, with a possible D match to TRBD1 (5 bases). This CDR3 has 14 amino acids. Trimming left V 1 base short and J 10 bases short, with 14 bases between. Per the germline V gene, CDR1 is LGHNA and CDR2 is YSLEER. CDR3 region: CASSQGTPAGEQFF. In DNA form, the CDR3 reads TGCGCCAGCAGCCAAGGAACCCCGGCAGGGGAGCAGTTCTTC.

This clone occurred once. V usage is TRBV7-9 and J usage is TRBJ2-3, with D perhaps matching TRBD1 (7 bases). Trimming cost V 5 bases and J 1 base, with 10 bases left between them. The germline CDR1 and CDR2 sequences are SEHNR and FQNEAQ (reference sequence). This CDR3 has 14 amino acids. The CDR3 DNA follows: TGTGCCAGCAGCCAGGGGGGAGGCACAGATACGCAGTATTTT. It yields the protein CASSQGGGTDTQYF.

The chain combines TRBV7-2 with TRBJ2-2; D is possibly TRBD2 (5 bases). The germline V gene encodes CDR1 SGHTA and CDR2 FQGNSA. The length of the CDR3 is 15 residues. V was cut by 1 base and J by 6 bases, with 12 bases left in between. The CDR3 region has the DNA TGTGCCAGCAGCTTAGTCCCGGGGAGCCCCGGGGAGCTGTTTTTT. Its translation is CASSLVPGSPGELFF. The full variable domain, rest sourced from reference TRBV7-2 and TRBJ2-2, is GAGVSQSPSNKVTEKGKDVELRCDPISGHTALYWYRQSLGQGLEFLIYFQGNSAPDKSGLPSDRFSAERTGGSVSTLTIQRTQQEDSAVYLCASSLVPGSPGELFFGEGSRLTVL.

The genes are TRBV27 and TRBJ1-5; possible D gene TRBD1, 5 bases. Germline assignment: CDR1 MNHEY and CDR2 SMNVEV (reference sequence). This CDR3 contains 14 residues. V dropped 0 bases and J dropped 9 bases, with 12 bases sitting between them. CDR3 DNA sequence: TGTGCCAGCAGTTTATCAGGGGCTGTAGGGCCCCAGCATTTT. Protein sequence: CASSLSGAVGPQHF.

The V and J genes are TRBV3-1 (or the pseudogene TRBV3-2) and TRBJ2-3; D not resolved. Deletions cut 1 base from V and 3 bases from J, with 2 bases between. Germline assignment: CDR1 LGHDT and CDR2 YNNKEL (reference sequence). CDR3 length: 12 residues. CDR3 sequence reads: CASSQVTDTQYF. The CDR3 DNA follows: TGTGCCAGCAGCCAAGTAACAGATACGCAGTATTTT.

This clone was counted only a few times. V is TRBV19 and J is TRBJ1-3; 8 nucleotides agree with TRBD1. The CDR3 is 17 amino acids. The V segment lost 5 bases and the J segment 2 bases; nucleotides outside the gene matches: 11. CDR1 and CDR2 from the germline V gene are LNHDA and SQIVND (reference sequence). This chain's CDR3 is CASSVDRGLLTGNTIYF. The CDR3 region has the DNA TGTGCCAGTAGTGTTGACAGGGGTCTACTAACTGGAAACACCATATATTTT. The full variable domain, with the rest looked up from reference TRBV19 and TRBJ1-3, is DGGITQSPKYLFRKEGQNVTLSCEQNLNHDAMYWYRQDPGQGLRLIYYSQIVNDFQKGDIAEGYSVSREKKESFPLTVTSAQKNPTAFYLCASSVDRGLLTGNTIYFGEGSWLTVV.

This clone has more than one count but fewer than ten. The chain links TRBV6-1 to TRBJ1-2, with 11 bases identical to TRBD1. Germline-derived CDR1 and CDR2 are MNHNS and SASEGT. V lost 4 bases to trimming and J lost 4 bases; unmatched junction nucleotides: 8. The CDR3 loop spans 16 amino acids. CDR3 nucleotides: TGTGCCAGCAGTGTCCAACGGACAGGGGGCGTCTATGGCTACACCTTC. Protein product: CASSVQRTGGVYGYTF.

V usage is TRBV6-5 and J usage is TRBJ2-1; tentative D call: TRBD2 (5 bases). The CDR3 sequence is 15 residues long. Germline V gives CDR1 MNHEY, CDR2 SVGAGI. V lost 6 bases and J lost 5, with 17 bases in between. CDR3 region: CASRYNGGPNNEQFF. Written as DNA, the CDR3 is TGTGCCAGCAGATATAATGGAGGTCCTAACAATGAGCAGTTCTTC.

The J gene is TRBJ2-7, the V gene TRBV6-5; 8 bases fit TRBD1. The J segment lost 2 bases and the V segment lost 6 bases, leaving 6 bases of the junction unmatched. Germline values: CDR1 MNHEY, CDR2 SVGAGI. This CDR3 is built from 14 residues. CDR3 residues: CASSFGTGAYEQYF. For the CDR3, the DNA is TGTGCCAGCAGCTTTGGGACAGGAGCCTACGAGCAGTACTTC.

In its sample, this clone was seen a few times. The chain has TRBV7-2 and TRBJ1-5, with 7 bases aligning to TRBD1. Germline V gene lookup returns CDR1 SGHTA and CDR2 FQGNSA. The ends lost 4 bases at V and 7 bases at J; junction bases unmatched: 4. There are 13 residues in the CDR3. CDR3 nucleotides: TGTGCCAGCAGCTCGTCGGGACAGCAGCCCCAGCATTTT. Translated, it gives CASSSSGQQPQHF.

The V and J genes are TRBV10-3 and TRBJ2-7; D is perhaps TRBD2 (5 bases). This CDR3 is 12 amino acids long. Germline CDR1 reads ENHRY; CDR2 reads SYGVKD. V was trimmed by 0 bases and J by 7 bases, leaving 7 bases between them. CDR3 DNA sequence: TGTGCCATCAGTGAGTCGACTACTGAGCAGTACTTC. It codes for CAISESTTEQYF.

The chain employs TRBV7-6 and TRBJ1-6; D possibly corresponds to TRBD1 (6 bases). Trimming shortened V by 5 bases and J by 3 bases, and 11 bases separated the two germline ends. CDR3 length equals 15 residues. Germline-derived CDR1 and CDR2 are SGHVS and FNYEAQ. The DNA for the CDR3 is TGTGCCAGCAGCATACAGGGTGGCTATAATTCACCCCTCCACTTT. It yields the protein CASSIQGGYNSPLHF.

This chain's CDR3 is CASSKTAGSTDTQYF. CDR3 coding DNA: TGTGCCAGCAGCAAAACCGCCGGGAGTACAGATACGCAGTATTTT. The J gene is TRBJ2-3, the V gene TRBV7-9, with D perhaps matching TRBD2 (6 bases). Looked up from germline, CDR1 is SEHNR and CDR2 is FQNEAQ (reference sequence). Trimming pared 5 bases from V and 3 bases from J, leaving 15 bases between. The CDR3 is made up of 15 amino acids. Variable domain in full (rest from reference TRBV7-9 and TRBJ2-3): DTGVSQNPRHKITKRGQNVTFRCDPISEHNRLYWYRQTLGQGPEFLTYFQNEAQLEKSRLLSDRFSAERPKGSFSTLEIQRTEQGDSAMYLCASSKTAGSTDTQYFGPGTRLTVL.

The CDR3 bases are TGCAGTGCTAGTATCGGGGGAGGGAACACTGAAGCTTTCTTT. It specifies CSASIGGGNTEAFF. The chain couples TRBV20-1 to TRBJ1-1; a possible D gene is TRBD1 (5 bases). CDR3 length: 14 amino acids. Germline assignment: CDR1 DFQATT and CDR2 SNEGSKA (reference sequence). V was trimmed by 3 bases and J by 1 base, leaving 12 bases between them.

The gene calls are TRBV3-1 (or the pseudogene TRBV3-2) and TRBJ2-1, with 9 bases fitting TRBD2. V was pared by 4 bases and J by 0 bases, with 22 bases of the junction left unmatched. Germline-derived CDR1 and CDR2 are LGHDT and YNNKEL (reference sequence). This CDR3 region has 22 residues. The CDR3 nucleotides are TGTGCCAGCAGCCCCCTAGGGTGGGTCGGTAGGCGGGAGGGAAGCTCCTACAATGAGCAGTTCTTC. Amino acids: CASSPLGWVGRREGSSYNEQFF.

This sequence joins TRBV5-6 and TRBJ2-5, with D unclear. Germline V CDR1 and CDR2: SGHDT, YYEEEE. The ends were cut back, 4 bases at V and 2 bases at J, with 6 bases in the middle. This CDR3 has 12 amino acids. DNA of the CDR3: TGTGCCAGCAGCGGCCGTCAAGAGACCCAGTACTTC. Amino acid sequence: CASSGRQETQYF.

The genes are TRBV9 and TRBJ2-2; TRBD2 matches 10 bases. After removal of 4 bases from V and 4 bases from J, the junction contained 7 bases not matched to a gene. CDR1 and CDR2 (germline): SGDLS, YYNGEE. The CDR3 extends over 16 amino acids. The CDR3 nucleotides are TGTGCCAGCAGCTTAACTAGCGGGATGGGCACCGGGGAGCTGTTTTTT. Its protein product is CASSLTSGMGTGELFF.